The next 9 T cell receptor beta chains were all read from a single sample in a study of T cells in Graves' hyperthyroidism and ophthalmopathy (dated by TCRdb to the late 2010s). Preparation of the library involved multiplex PCR. TCRdb shows the sequencer as Illumina HiSeq 2000. TCR beta CDR3 regions were amplified from RNA transcripts. A first-round RT-PCR of the TCR CDR3 used the HTBI primer set with the Qiagen OneStep RT-PCR kit. Starting from the raw public reads, TCRdb applied fastp trimming at Q25, assembled clones with MiXCR and retained in-frame beta chains. Duplicate CDR3 protein sequences are folded into a single record with the most common DNA and genes. The sample contains under 800,000 distinct CDR3 sequences, around 13% of them found a single time. The biggest ten clones account for about 10% of the sample. Sequenced sample: blood. These receptors originate from a woman in her late teens or twenties with Graves' hyperthyroidism.

The table lists this clonotype with many counts. This chain joins TRBV20-1 and TRBJ1-1; D is perhaps TRBD1 (5 bases). Germline V CDR1 and CDR2: DFQATT, SNEGSKA (reference sequence). This CDR3 comprises 12 residues. The V end was cut by 5 bases, the J end by 7 bases, with 14 bases between. CDR3 sequence (DNA): TGCAGTGCTCACCGGGGCGAATTTGAAGCTTTCTTT. Protein sequence: CSAHRGEFEAFF.

The rearrangement joins TRBV10-2 to TRBJ2-2, with D unresolved. This CDR3 contains 13 residues. Germline V lookup: CDR1 WSHSY, CDR2 SAAADI. The ends were cut back, 10 bases at V and 4 bases at J, with 13 bases in the middle. The CDR3 DNA sequence: TGCGCCACTTCCGCAACGGGCACCGGGGAGCTGTTTTTT. It is translated as CATSATGTGELFF.

This clonotype was detected many times. The chain carries TRBV24-1 and TRBJ2-5; possibly TRBD1 for D (5 bases). The CDR3 consists of 15 residues. Per germline, CDR1 KGHDR and CDR2 SFDVKD. Trimming took 4 bases from V and 4 from J, leaving 15 bases between them. The CDR3 nucleotides read TGTGCCACCAGTGAGGGCGGCAGACAGATAGAGACCCAGTACTTC. This gives the protein CATSEGGRQIETQYF.

This chain joins TRBV11-2 and TRBJ1-1, with D unresolved. V lost 4 bases and J lost 7, with 16 bases in between. In germline, CDR1 is SGHAT, CDR2 FQNNGV. CDR3 length: 14 amino acids. The CDR3 loop is CASSSRDHGLEAFF. In DNA form, the CDR3 reads TGTGCCAGCAGCTCACGGGATCACGGCCTTGAAGCTTTCTTT.

The V gene is TRBV28, the J gene TRBJ1-6; D is unclear. The CDR3 loop spans 14 amino acids. Germline-derived CDR1 and CDR2 are MDHEN and SYDVKM. V was cut by 3 bases and J by 5 bases, with 8 bases left in between. The CDR3 DNA is TGTGCCAGCAGTTTTATGGTGAATAATTCACCCCTCCACTTT. Its protein product is CASSFMVNNSPLHF.

V gene TRBV9 combines with J gene TRBJ2-1; 8 nucleotides match TRBD2. Germline V gene sequence: CDR1 SGDLS, CDR2 YYNGEE. J gave up 5 bases and V 0 bases, and 7 bases lay outside the gene matches. This CDR3 contains 16 residues. In DNA form, the CDR3 reads TGTGCCAGCAGCGTAGAAGGGATAGCGGGGAACAATGAGCAGTTCTTC. Its protein is CASSVEGIAGNNEQFF.

The V and J genes are TRBV5-6 and TRBJ1-1, with unresolved D. The germline V gene has CDR1 SGHDT and CDR2 YYEEEE. The ends were cut back, 1 base at V and 0 bases at J, with 19 bases in the middle. This CDR3 is built from 18 residues. CDR3: CASSLPRWASGMNTEAFF. CDR3 nucleotides: TGTGCCAGCAGCTTGCCCCGATGGGCGTCCGGTATGAACACTGAAGCTTTCTTT.

Many counts were recorded for this clonotype. The gene calls are TRBV6-2 or TRBV6-3 and TRBJ2-1; weak D call: TRBD2 (5 bases). There are 14 residues in the CDR3. Germline CDR1 MNHEY, CDR2 SVGEGT. V lost 6 bases, J lost 3 bases, and 12 bases lay in between. The CDR3 sequence is CASRLLEYYNEQFF. The CDR3 DNA is TGTGCCAGCAGACTACTAGAGTACTACAATGAGCAGTTCTTC.

The chain employs TRBV19 and TRBJ2-7, with 8 bases identical to TRBD1. Trimming removed 4 bases from V and 4 bases from J; junction bases left unmatched: 12. CDR3 length: 16 residues. Looked up from germline, CDR1 is LNHDA and CDR2 is SQIVND (reference sequence). The DNA of the CDR3 is TGTGCCAGTAGTACTCCGTTGAGGACAGGGAAATACGAGCAGTACTTC. Its protein product is CASSTPLRTGKYEQYF.